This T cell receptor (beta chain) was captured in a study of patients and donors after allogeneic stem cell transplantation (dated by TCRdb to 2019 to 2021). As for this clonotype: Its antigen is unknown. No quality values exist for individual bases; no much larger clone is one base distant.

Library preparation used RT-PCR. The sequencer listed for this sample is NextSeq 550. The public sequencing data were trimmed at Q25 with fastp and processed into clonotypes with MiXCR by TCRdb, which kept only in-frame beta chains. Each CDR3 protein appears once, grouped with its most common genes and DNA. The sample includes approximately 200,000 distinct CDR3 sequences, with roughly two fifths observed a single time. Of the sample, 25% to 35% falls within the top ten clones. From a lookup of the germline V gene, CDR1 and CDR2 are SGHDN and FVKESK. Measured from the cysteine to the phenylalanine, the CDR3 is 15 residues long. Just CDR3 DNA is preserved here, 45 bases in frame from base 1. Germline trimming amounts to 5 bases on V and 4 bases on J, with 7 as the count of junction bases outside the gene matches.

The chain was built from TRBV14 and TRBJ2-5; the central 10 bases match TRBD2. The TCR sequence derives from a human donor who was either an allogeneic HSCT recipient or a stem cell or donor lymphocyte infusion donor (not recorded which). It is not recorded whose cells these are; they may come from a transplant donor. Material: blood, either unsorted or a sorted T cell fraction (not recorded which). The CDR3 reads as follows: CASSKAGGPGETQYF. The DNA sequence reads TGTGCCAGCAGCAAAGCGGGAGGGCCCGGAGAGACCCAGTACTTC.